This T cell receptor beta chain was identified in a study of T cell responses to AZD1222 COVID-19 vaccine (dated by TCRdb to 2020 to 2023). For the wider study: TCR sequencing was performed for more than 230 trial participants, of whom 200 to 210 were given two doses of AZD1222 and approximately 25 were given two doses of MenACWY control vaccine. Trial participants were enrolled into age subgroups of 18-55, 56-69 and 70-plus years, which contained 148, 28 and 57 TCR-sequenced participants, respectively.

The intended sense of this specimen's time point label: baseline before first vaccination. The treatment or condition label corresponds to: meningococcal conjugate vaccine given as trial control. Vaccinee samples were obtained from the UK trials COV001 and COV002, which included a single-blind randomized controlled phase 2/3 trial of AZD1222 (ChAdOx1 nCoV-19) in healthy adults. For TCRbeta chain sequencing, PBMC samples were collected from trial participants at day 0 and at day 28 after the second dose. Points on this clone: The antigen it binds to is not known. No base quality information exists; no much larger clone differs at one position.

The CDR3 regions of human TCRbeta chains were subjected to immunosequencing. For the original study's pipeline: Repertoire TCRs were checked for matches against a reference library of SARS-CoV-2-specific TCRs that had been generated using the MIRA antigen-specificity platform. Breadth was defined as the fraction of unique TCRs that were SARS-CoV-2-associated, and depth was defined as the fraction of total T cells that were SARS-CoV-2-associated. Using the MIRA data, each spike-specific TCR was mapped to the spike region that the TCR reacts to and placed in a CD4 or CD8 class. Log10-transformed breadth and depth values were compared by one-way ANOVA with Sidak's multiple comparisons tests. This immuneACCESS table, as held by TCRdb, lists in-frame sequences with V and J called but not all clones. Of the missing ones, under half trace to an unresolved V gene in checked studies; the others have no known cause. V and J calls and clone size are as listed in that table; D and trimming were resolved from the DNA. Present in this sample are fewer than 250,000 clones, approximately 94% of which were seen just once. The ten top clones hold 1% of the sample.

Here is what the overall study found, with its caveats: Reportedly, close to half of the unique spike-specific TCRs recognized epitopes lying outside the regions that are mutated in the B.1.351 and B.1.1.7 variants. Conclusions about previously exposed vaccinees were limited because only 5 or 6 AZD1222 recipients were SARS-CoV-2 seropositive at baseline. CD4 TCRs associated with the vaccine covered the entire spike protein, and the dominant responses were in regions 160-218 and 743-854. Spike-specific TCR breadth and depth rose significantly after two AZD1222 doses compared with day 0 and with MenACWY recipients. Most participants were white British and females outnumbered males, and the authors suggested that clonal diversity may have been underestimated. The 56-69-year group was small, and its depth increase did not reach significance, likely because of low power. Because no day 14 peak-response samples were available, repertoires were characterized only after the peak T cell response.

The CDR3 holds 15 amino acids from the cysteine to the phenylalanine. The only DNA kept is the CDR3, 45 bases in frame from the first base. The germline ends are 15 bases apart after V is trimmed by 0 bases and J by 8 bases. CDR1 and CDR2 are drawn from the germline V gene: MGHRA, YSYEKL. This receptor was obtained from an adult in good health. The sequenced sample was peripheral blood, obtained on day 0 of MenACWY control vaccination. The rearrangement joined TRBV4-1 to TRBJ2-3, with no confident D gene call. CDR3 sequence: CASSQEVIPEATQYF. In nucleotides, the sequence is TGCGCCAGCAGCCAAGAAGTGATCCCCGAGGCTACGCAGTATTTT.